These 11 T cell receptor beta chains were all obtained from the same sample, sequenced in a study of cytomegalovirus exposure and HLA in healthy donors. This table comes from immunoSEQ multiplex PCR, and its TCRdb copy is limited to in-frame clones, with some not included. The sample has 110,000 or so clones; approximately 96% are singletons. The sample taken for sequencing was PBMCs. These receptors were collected from a woman aged 18-35 years in good health and CMV-seronegative.

This sequence joins TRBV7-2 and TRBJ1-1; perhaps TRBD1 as D (6 bases). This CDR3 is 17 amino acids long. V lost 4 bases and J 0 bases, leaving 18 bases between the germline ends. The germline V gene encodes CDR1 SGHTA and CDR2 FQGNSA. Here the CDR3 reads CASSSKEGQRLNTEAFF. CDR3 coding DNA: TGTGCCAGCAGCTCAAAGGAAGGACAGCGATTGAACACTGAAGCTTTCTTT.

The chain couples TRBV19 to TRBJ2-7; 7 nucleotides agree with TRBD2. Per germline, CDR1 LNHDA and CDR2 SQIVND (reference sequence). Trimming cost V 3 bases and J 1 base; bases outside gene matches: 9. The length of the CDR3 is 16 residues. The CDR3 DNA is TGTGCCAGTAGTATGGGGGTAGCGGGTTCGTCCTACGAGCAGTACTTC. Translating gives CASSMGVAGSSYEQYF.

The chain combines TRBV28 with TRBJ1-2, with 7 bases aligning to TRBD1. Germline CDR1 MDHEN, CDR2 SYDVKM. V lost 3 bases to trimming and J lost 7 bases; unmatched junction nucleotides: 11. The CDR3 is made up of 15 amino acids. The CDR3 sequence: CASSFYLQQGIGYTF. The CDR3 DNA sequence: TGTGCCAGCAGTTTCTACTTACAACAGGGGATTGGCTACACCTTC.

The genes are TRBV7-2 and TRBJ2-4; TRBD2 aligns across 7 bases. The V segment lost 5 bases and the J segment 1 base; nucleotides outside the gene matches: 2. This CDR3 spans 14 amino acids. From germline, CDR1 is SGHTA and CDR2 FQGNSA. CDR3 sequence reads: CASSHGGAKNIQYF. CDR3 nucleotide sequence: TGTGCCAGCAGCCACGGGGGGGCCAAAAACATTCAGTACTTC.

The rearrangement joins TRBV2 to TRBJ2-7, with D possibly TRBD1 on 7 matching bases. The ends were cut back, 4 bases at V and 3 bases at J, with 16 bases in the middle. The CDR3 has 15 residues. Germline V CDR1 and CDR2: SNHLY, FYNNEI. CDR3 bases: TGTGCCAGCAGTGCCCAGGGGGGCGACCGCTACGAGCAGTACTTC. It translates to CASSAQGGDRYEQYF.

The chain joins TRBV7-2 to TRBJ2-1; D possibly corresponds to TRBD2 (5 bases). Germline CDR1 and CDR2: SGHTA and FQGNSA. The CDR3 runs to 16 residues. Trimming removed 2 bases at V and 3 bases at J, with 14 bases between. The chain's CDR3 is CASSLKGEVGYNEQFF. CDR3 DNA: TGTGCCAGCAGCTTAAAGGGAGAGGTAGGCTACAATGAGCAGTTCTTC.

The sample holds one count of this clone. The CDR3 region is CSAQGVPGANVLTF. The CDR3 coding sequence is TGCAGCGCCCAGGGGGTTCCTGGGGCCAACGTCCTGACTTTC. The V call is TRBV29-1, the J call TRBJ2-6, with 7 bases lining up with TRBD1. V gave up 7 bases and J gave up 2 bases; unmatched junction bases: 5. The CDR3 contains 14 residues. Germline V lookup: CDR1 SQVTM, CDR2 ANQGSEA.

In its sample, this clone was seen once. The chain links TRBV5-1 to TRBJ2-3, with 7 bases matching TRBD1. The CDR3 sequence is 13 residues long. Per germline, CDR1 SGHRS and CDR2 YFSETQ. V lost 4 bases and J lost 8; bases outside the gene matches: 7. The CDR3 DNA sequence: TGCGCCAGCAGCCCGACAGGGAGTTTTACGCAGTATTTT. Its protein product is CASSPTGSFTQYF.

This chain uses TRBV7-2 with TRBJ2-3; TRBD2 matches at 11 bases. The CDR3 covers 19 residues. Unmatched junction bases numbered 11, after V lost 1 base and J lost 2 bases. From germline, CDR1 is SGHTA and CDR2 FQGNSA. The CDR3 region has the DNA TGTGCCAGCAGCTTAGGTACGCGGCTAGCGGGGGGCGACACAGATACGCAGTATTTT. This codes for CASSLGTRLAGGDTDTQYF.

The rearrangement links TRBV5-1 to TRBJ2-7; D remains ambiguous. Between the trimmed V and J ends, which lost 4 bases and 2 bases, there was a span of 10 bases. Germline-derived CDR1 and CDR2 are SGHRS and YFSETQ. The CDR3 covers 13 residues. The CDR3 nucleotides read TGCGCCAGCAGCCAAAACACAGCCTACGAGCAGTACTTC. Translation: CASSQNTAYEQYF.

CDR3 bases: TGTGCCAGCAGCTTGGTCCAGGGTAGCGGCTACACCTTC. Its translation is CASSLVQGSGYTF. The chain joins TRBV5-4 to TRBJ1-2; maybe TRBD1 (5 bases). This CDR3 contains 13 residues. The V gene lost 0 bases and the J gene lost 8 bases, with 11 bases spanning the gap. Germline CDR1 reads SGHNT; CDR2 reads YYREEE (reference sequence).